This TCR beta chain was sequenced in a study of T cells in localized non-small cell lung cancer. Whole-study results and caveats: It remains possible that heterogeneity exists, since only one tumor region was sequenced.

Profiling relied on immunoSEQ multiplex PCR, and the TCRdb table lists in-frame clones only, not all of them. The sample carries about 3,200 clones, around 28% recorded once. This clone was detected a few times. Its antigen is unidentified. CDR1 is SGHNT and CDR2 is YENEEA in the germline V gene. The CDR3 totals 14 residues. V lost 4 bases, J lost 8 bases, and 8 bases stayed unmatched. Sample: lung tumor tissue, taken before any cancer treatment. This receptor was identified in a man aged 35 to 69 with stage III lung adenocarcinoma. This chain links TRBV11-3 with TRBJ1-5, with TRBD1 matching over 7 bases. The CDR3 loop reads CASSSPTGQEPQHF. Here the CDR3 DNA reads TGTGCCAGCAGCTCCCCGACAGGGCAAGAGCCCCAGCATTTT.